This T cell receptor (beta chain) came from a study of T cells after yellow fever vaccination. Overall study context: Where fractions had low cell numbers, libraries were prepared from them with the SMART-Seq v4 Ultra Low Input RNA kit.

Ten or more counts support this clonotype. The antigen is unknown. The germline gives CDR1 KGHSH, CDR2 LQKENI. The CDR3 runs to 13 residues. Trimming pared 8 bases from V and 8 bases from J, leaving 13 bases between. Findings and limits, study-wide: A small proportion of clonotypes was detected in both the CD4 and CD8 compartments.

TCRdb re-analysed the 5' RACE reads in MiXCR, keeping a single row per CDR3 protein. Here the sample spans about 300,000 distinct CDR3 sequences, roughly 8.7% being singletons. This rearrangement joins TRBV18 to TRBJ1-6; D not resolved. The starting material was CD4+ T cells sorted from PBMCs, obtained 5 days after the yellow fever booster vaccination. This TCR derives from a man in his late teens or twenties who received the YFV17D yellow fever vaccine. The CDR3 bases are TGTGCCAGCCGGGCGGACCAGGATTCACCCCTCCACTTT. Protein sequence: CASRADQDSPLHF.